This T cell receptor (beta chain) is drawn from a study of T cell repertoires in cytomegalovirus infection. Whole-study context: CMV infection and matching HLA type were both indicated by public TCR beta signatures.

As to this clonotype: Its antigen is unidentified.

Using its own MiXCR run on the reads, TCRdb lists one record per CDR3 protein. This repertoire shows about 300,000 distinct CDR3 sequences, 25% found once; its top ten account for around 13%. General study findings and limits: Cumulative frequency of public TCR beta families picked out carriers of CMV plus the relevant HLA. Ex vivo responses were dominated by HLA-C-restricted CMV-specific TCR beta clonotypes.

Germline assignment: CDR1 MNHEY and CDR2 SVGEGT. Trimming cost V 6 bases and J 2 bases, with 9 bases left between them. The length of the CDR3 is 13 residues. Sequenced input: PBMCs. This TCR was recovered from a human donor in good health (CMV status not recorded). Some clones in this sample may be carry-over from other donors' samples. The chain joins TRBV6-2 or TRBV6-3 to TRBJ2-3, with no clear D. The CDR3 nucleotides read TGTGCCAGCAGGGGCAGTTCCACAGATACGCAGTATTTT. This gives the protein CASRGSSTDTQYF.